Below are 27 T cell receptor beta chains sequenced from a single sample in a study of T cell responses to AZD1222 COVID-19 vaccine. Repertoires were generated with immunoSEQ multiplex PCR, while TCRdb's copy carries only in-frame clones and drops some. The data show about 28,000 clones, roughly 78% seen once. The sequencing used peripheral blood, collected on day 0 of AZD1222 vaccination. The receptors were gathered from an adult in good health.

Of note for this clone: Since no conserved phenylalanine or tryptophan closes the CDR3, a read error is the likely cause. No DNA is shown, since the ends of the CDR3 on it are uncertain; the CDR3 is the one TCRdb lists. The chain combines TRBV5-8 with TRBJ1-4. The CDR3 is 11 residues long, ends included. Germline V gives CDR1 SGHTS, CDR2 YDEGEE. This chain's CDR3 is CASSLNGILSS.

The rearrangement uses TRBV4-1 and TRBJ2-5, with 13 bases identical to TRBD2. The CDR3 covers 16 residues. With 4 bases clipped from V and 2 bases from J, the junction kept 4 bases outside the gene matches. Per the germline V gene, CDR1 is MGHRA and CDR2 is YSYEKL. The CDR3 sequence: CASSRTSGGPQETQYF. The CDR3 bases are TGCGCCAGCAGCCGGACTAGCGGGGGCCCTCAAGAGACCCAGTACTTC.

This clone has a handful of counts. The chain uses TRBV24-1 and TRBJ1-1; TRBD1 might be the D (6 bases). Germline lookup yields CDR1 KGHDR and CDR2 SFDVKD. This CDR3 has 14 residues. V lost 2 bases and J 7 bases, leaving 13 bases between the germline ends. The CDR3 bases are TGTGCCACCAGTGATTCTTACAGGGTTGGTGAAGCTTTCTTT. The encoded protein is CATSDSYRVGEAFF.

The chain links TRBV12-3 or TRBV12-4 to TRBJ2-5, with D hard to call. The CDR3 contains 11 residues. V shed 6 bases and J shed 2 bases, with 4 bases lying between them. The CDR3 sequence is CASSSQETQYF. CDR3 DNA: TGTGCCAGCAGCTCTCAAGAGACCCAGTACTTC.

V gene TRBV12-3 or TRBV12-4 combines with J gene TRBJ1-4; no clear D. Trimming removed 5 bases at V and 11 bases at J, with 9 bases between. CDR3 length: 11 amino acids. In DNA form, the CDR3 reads TGTGCCAGCAGTACCCTAAGGAAACTGTTTTTT. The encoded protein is CASSTLRKLFF.

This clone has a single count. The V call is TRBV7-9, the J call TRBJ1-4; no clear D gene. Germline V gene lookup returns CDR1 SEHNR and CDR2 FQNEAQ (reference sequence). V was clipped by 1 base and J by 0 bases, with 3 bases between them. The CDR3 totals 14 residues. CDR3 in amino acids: CASSLGPTNEKLFF. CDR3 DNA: TGTGCCAGCAGCTTAGGACCAACTAATGAAAAACTGTTTTTT. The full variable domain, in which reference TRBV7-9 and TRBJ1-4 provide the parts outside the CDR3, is DTGVSQNPRHKITKRGQNVTFRCDPISEHNRLYWYRQTLGQGPEFLTYFQNEAQLEKSRLLSDRFSAERPKGSFSTLEIQRTEQGDSAMYLCASSLGPTNEKLFFGSGTQLSVL.

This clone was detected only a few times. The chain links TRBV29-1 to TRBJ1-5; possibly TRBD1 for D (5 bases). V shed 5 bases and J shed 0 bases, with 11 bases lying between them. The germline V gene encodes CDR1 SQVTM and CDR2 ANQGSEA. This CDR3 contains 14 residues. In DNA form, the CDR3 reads TGCAGCGTTTCTACAGGTTCTAGCAATCAGCCCCAGCATTTT. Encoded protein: CSVSTGSSNQPQHF.

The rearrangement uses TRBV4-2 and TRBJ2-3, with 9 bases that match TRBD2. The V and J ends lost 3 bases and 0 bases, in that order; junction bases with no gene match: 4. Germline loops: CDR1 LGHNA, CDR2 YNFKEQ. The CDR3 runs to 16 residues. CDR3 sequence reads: CASSQPSGTSTDTQYF. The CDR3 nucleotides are TGTGCCAGCAGCCAGCCTAGCGGGACTAGCACAGATACGCAGTATTTT.

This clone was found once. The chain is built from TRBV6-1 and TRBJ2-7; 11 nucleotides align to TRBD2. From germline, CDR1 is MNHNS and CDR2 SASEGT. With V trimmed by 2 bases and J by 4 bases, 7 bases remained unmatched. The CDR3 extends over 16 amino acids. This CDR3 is CASSENTSGRRYEQYV. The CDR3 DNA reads TGTGCCAGCAGTGAAAATACTAGCGGGAGACGGTACGAGCAGTACGTC.

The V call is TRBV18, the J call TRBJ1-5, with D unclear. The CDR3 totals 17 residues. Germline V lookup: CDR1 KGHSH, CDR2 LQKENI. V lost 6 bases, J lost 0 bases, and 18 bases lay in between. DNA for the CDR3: TGTGCCAGCTCTCTCACCCTCCCAGATAATAGCAATCAGCCCCAGCATTTT. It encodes CASSLTLPDNSNQPQHF.

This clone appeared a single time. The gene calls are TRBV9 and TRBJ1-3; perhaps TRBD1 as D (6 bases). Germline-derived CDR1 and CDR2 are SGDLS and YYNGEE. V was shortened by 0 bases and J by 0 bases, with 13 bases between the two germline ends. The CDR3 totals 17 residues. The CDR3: CASSVGQAGGSGNTIYF. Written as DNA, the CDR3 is TGTGCCAGCAGCGTAGGACAGGCCGGCGGCTCTGGAAACACCATATATTTT.

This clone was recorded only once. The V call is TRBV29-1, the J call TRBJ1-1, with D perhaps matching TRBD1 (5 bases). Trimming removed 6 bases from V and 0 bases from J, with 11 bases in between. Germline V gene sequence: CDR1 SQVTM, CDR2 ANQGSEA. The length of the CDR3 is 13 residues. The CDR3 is CSVADSMNTEAFF. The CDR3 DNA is TGCAGCGTCGCCGACAGCATGAACACTGAAGCTTTCTTT.

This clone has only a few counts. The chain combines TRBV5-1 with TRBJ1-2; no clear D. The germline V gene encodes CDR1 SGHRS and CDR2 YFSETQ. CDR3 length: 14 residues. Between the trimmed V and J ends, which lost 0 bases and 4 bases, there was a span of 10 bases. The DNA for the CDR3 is TGCGCCAGCAGCTTGGAGGGCAGCTTCTATGGCTACACCTTC. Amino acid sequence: CASSLEGSFYGYTF.

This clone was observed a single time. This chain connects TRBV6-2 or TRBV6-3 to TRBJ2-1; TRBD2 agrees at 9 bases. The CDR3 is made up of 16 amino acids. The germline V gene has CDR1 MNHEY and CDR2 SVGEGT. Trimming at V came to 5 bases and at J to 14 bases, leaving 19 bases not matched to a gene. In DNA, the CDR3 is TGTGCCAGCAGTCGGGGAACACGGGGTTTGGCGGGGGGGAAGTTCTTC. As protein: CASSRGTRGLAGGKFF.

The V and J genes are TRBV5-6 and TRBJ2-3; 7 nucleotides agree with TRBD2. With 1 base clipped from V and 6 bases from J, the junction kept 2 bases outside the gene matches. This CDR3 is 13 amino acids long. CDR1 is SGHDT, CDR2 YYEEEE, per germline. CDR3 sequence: CASSLTSEDTQYF. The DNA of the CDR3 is TGTGCCAGCAGCTTGACTAGCGAGGATACGCAGTATTTT.

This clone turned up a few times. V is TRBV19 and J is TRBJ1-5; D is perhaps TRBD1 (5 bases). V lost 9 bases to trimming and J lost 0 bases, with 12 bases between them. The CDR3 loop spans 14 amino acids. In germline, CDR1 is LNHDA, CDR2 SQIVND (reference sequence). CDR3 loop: CASRGDYSNQPQHF. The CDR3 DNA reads TGTGCCAGCCGGGGGGATTATAGCAATCAGCCCCAGCATTTT.

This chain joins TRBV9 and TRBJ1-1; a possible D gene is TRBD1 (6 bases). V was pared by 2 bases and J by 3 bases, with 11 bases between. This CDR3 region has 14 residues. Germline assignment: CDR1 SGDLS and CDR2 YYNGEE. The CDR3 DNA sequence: TGTGCCAGCAGCGTGGAGGGGGGTGACACTGAAGCTTTCTTT. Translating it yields CASSVEGGDTEAFF.

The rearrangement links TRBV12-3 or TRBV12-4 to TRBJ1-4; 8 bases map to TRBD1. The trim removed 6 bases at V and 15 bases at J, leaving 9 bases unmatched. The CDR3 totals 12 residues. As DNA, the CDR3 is TGTGCCAGCAGGGCTCAGGGGGCGAATGTGTTTTTT. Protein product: CASRAQGANVFF.

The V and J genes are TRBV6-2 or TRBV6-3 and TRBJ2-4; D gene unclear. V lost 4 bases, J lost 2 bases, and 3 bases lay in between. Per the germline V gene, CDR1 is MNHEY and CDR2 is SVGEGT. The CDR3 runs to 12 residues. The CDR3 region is CASSFTKNIQYF. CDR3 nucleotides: TGTGCCAGCAGTTTTACCAAAAACATTCAGTACTTC.

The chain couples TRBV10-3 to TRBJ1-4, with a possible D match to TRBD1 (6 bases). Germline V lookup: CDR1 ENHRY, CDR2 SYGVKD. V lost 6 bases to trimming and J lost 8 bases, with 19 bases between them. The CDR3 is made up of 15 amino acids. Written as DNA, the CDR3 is TGTGCCATCAGCCCCACAGGGTCAGGAAGGGAAAAACTGTTTTTT. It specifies CAISPTGSGREKLFF.

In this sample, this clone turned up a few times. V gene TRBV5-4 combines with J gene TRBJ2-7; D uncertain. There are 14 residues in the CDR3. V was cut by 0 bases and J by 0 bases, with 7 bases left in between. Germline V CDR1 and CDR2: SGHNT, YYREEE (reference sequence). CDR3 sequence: CASSLAPGSYEQYV. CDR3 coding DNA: TGTGCCAGCAGCTTGGCCCCCGGCTCCTACGAGCAGTACGTC.

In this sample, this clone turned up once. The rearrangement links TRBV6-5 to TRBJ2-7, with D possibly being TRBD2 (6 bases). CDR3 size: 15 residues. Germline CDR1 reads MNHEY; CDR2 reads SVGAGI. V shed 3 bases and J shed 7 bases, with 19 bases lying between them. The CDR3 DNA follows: TGTGCCAGCAGTTATTCGCGGGACTCCCCCGGTGAGCAGTACGTC. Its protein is CASSYSRDSPGEQYV.

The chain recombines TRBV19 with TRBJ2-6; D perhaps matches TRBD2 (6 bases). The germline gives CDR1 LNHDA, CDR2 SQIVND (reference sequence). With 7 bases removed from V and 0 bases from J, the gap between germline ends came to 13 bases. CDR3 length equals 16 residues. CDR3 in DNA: TGTGCCAGTAACAAGGGAGGACTCTCTGGGGCCAACGTCCTGACTTTC. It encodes CASNKGGLSGANVLTF.

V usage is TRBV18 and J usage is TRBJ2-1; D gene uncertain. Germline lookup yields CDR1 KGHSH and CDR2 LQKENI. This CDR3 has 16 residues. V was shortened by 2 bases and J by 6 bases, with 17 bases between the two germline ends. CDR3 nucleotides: TGTGCCAGCTCACCAATAACTCGGACGGATCGCAATGAGCAGTTCTTC. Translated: CASSPITRTDRNEQFF.

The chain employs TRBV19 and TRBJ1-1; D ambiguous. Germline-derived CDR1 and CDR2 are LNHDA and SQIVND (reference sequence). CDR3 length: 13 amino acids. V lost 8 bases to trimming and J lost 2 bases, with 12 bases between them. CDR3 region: CASGRAVNTEAFF. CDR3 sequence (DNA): TGTGCCAGTGGAAGGGCAGTTAACACTGAAGCTTTCTTT.

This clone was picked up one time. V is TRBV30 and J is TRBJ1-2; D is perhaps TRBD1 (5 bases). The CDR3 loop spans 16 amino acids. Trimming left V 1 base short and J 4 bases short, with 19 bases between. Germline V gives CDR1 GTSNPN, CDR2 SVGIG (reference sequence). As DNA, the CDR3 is TGTGCCTGGAGTGGACGACAGCTATCCTGGGGCTATGGCTACACCTTC. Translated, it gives CAWSGRQLSWGYGYTF.

The CDR3 DNA follows: TGTGCCAGCAGTTACTCGGGACAGACCTACGAGCAGTACTTC. This gives the protein CASSYSGQTYEQYF. The genes are TRBV6-5 and TRBJ2-7; 7 bases are shared with TRBD1. The trim removed 0 bases at V and 2 bases at J, leaving 1 base unmatched. Germline V CDR1 and CDR2: MNHEY, SVGAGI. The CDR3 extends over 14 amino acids.